These 30 T cell receptor beta chains share one sample of origin, sequenced in a study of blood T cell repertoires in COVID-19. Sequencing used immunoSEQ multiplex PCR; TCRdb keeps in-frame clones, though not all of them. This table has roughly 110,000 clones, 65% to 85% appearing once. Sequencing was carried out using peripheral blood. The receptors were gathered from a man aged 50 to 60 with acute or convalescent COVID-19.

The chain is built from TRBV11-2 and TRBJ1-2; 9 bases align to TRBD1. This CDR3 spans 16 amino acids. V was pared by 5 bases and J by 3 bases, with 10 bases of the junction left unmatched. Germline assignment: CDR1 SGHAT and CDR2 FQNNGV. The DNA for the CDR3 is TGTGCCAGCAGCCCTATCCGGGACAGGGCTGACTATGGCTACACCTTC. Amino acids: CASSPIRDRADYGYTF.

With respect to this clone: A read error may account for a junction end that differs from germline. The chain links TRBV2 to TRBJ2-3, with 8 bases lining up with TRBD2. The CDR3 runs to 15 residues. Germline loops: CDR1 SNHLY, CDR2 FYNNEI. The CDR3 reads CASNELPGGPNTQYF. CDR3 DNA sequence: TGTGCCAGCAATGAACTGCCGGGGGGGCCGAATACGCAGTATTTT.

This clone has only a few counts. The chain combines TRBV25-1 with TRBJ1-3; tentatively, D is TRBD1 (5 bases). The CDR3 spans 16 residues. Trimming stripped 4 bases from V and 0 bases from J, with 13 bases between. Germline CDR1 MGHDK, CDR2 SYGVNS. The CDR3 reads CASSGYDRHSGNTIYF. CDR3 nucleotides: TGTGCCAGCAGTGGGTACGACAGACACTCTGGAAACACCATATATTTT.

This clone occurred once. This chain connects TRBV19 to TRBJ2-3; possibly TRBD2 for D (6 bases). There are 15 residues in the CDR3. Germline values: CDR1 LNHDA, CDR2 SQIVND (reference sequence). Trimming cost V 3 bases and J 2 bases, with 12 bases left between them. The DNA for the CDR3 is TGTGCCAGTAGTATCCCTGCGGGGCTCACAGATACGCAGTATTTT. It yields the protein CASSIPAGLTDTQYF.

The chain joins TRBV5-6 to TRBJ2-1; 8 nucleotides line up with TRBD2. V dropped 4 bases and J dropped 4; count of bases not matched to a gene: 10. CDR1 is SGHDT, CDR2 YYEEEE, per germline. The CDR3 sequence is 16 residues long. The CDR3 DNA follows: TGTGCCAGCAGCCCCGGGGGGGGAAGCCGTTACAATGAGCAGTTCTTC. It is translated as CASSPGGGSRYNEQFF.

V gene TRBV5-4 combines with J gene TRBJ2-3, with 7 nucleotides matching TRBD2. This CDR3 region has 16 residues. The J segment lost 8 bases and the V segment lost 4 bases, leaving 16 bases of the junction unmatched. The germline gives CDR1 SGHNT, CDR2 YYREEE (reference sequence). CDR3 in amino acids: CASSLLRSGMGITQYF. In DNA, the CDR3 is TGTGCCAGCAGCCTGTTGAGGAGCGGGATGGGGATTACGCAGTATTTT.

The chain couples TRBV4-1 to TRBJ1-3; D remains unclear. Germline lookup yields CDR1 MGHRA and CDR2 YSYEKL. V was shortened by 0 bases and J by 0 bases, with 9 bases between the two germline ends. The CDR3 extends over 16 amino acids. CDR3 coding DNA: TGCGCCAGCAGCCAAGACCAGACAACCTCTGGAAACACCATATATTTT. This translates into CASSQDQTTSGNTIYF.

The J gene is TRBJ2-2, the V gene TRBV4-1; 7 bases are shared with TRBD2. The CDR3 sequence is 16 residues long. CDR1 is MGHRA and CDR2 is YSYEKL in the germline V gene. Unmatched junction bases numbered 7, after V lost 6 bases and J lost 0 bases. The CDR3 here is CASRPWAGANTGELFF. DNA of the CDR3: TGCGCCAGCAGACCCTGGGCGGGGGCGAACACCGGGGAGCTGTTTTTT.

The gene calls are TRBV4-2 and TRBJ1-4, with TRBD1 matching over 7 bases. The junction had 8 bases not matched to a gene; V was cut back by 3 bases and J by 1 base. The germline CDR1 and CDR2 sequences are LGHNA and YNFKEQ. CDR3 length: 17 residues. The CDR3 DNA is TGTGCCAGCAGCCAGGGTCTTCGGACAGGAACTAATGAAAAACTGTTTTTT. Encoded protein: CASSQGLRTGTNEKLFF.

The V gene is TRBV5-1, the J gene TRBJ2-2; 8 nucleotides line up with TRBD2. Trimming cost V 2 bases and J 2 bases; bases outside gene matches: 11. The CDR3 is 18 amino acids. CDR1 is SGHRS and CDR2 is YFSETQ in the germline V gene. The CDR3 region is CASSLQQIAGSNTGELFF. DNA for the CDR3: TGCGCCAGCAGCTTACAACAAATAGCGGGGAGTAACACCGGGGAGCTGTTTTTT.

The J gene is TRBJ1-3, the V gene TRBV18, with D maybe TRBD1 (5 bases). The germline V gene encodes CDR1 KGHSH and CDR2 LQKENI. V shed 3 bases and J shed 2 bases, with 14 bases lying between them. The CDR3 totals 16 residues. The CDR3 DNA reads as TGTGCCAGCTCACCTGCATCGGGGGGAACTGGAAACACCATATATTTT. Translation gives CASSPASGGTGNTIYF.

This clone occurred a few times. A junction end diverges from the germline sequence, so it may reflect a read error. V and J are TRBV6-1 and TRBJ2-3; a weak D match, TRBD2 (7 bases). Germline CDR1 MNHNS, CDR2 SASEGT. CDR3 length: 16 amino acids. The CDR3, as DNA: TGTGCCAGCACTGAAAGGGGGGGAGTAAGTCCGGATACGCAGTATTTT. Translated: CASTERGGVSPDTQYF.

This clone showed up just once. V is TRBV19 and J is TRBJ1-1; D perhaps matches TRBD1 (5 bases). The CDR3 sequence is 15 residues long. Trimming cost V 5 bases and J 1 base, with 14 bases left between them. CDR1 is LNHDA, CDR2 SQIVND, per germline (reference sequence). The CDR3 DNA reads TGTGCCAGTAGTCCCTGGACGGGGGGGAACACTGAAGCTTTCTTT. Amino acid sequence: CASSPWTGGNTEAFF.

The chain links TRBV7-9 to TRBJ2-5, with D unresolved. V lost 0 bases, J lost 1 base, and 12 bases lay in between. Germline V gene sequence: CDR1 SEHNR, CDR2 FQNEAQ (reference sequence). The CDR3 consists of 16 residues. The CDR3 DNA reads TGTGCCAGCAGCTTAGCGGGCGTTGAGTTCCAAGAGACCCAGTACTTC. It yields the protein CASSLAGVEFQETQYF.

This clone was picked up a small number of times. V and J are TRBV3-1 (or the pseudogene TRBV3-2) and TRBJ1-3, with unresolved D. V lost 3 bases to trimming and J lost 0 bases, with 6 bases between them. The CDR3 runs 14 residues. CDR1 LGHDT and CDR2 YNNKEL come from the germline V gene (reference sequence). The chain's CDR3 is CASSHLSSGNTIYF. CDR3 DNA: TGTGCCAGCAGCCATCTGAGCTCTGGAAACACCATATATTTT.

V and J are TRBV13 and TRBJ2-3; 7 bases map to TRBD2. The V segment lost 6 bases and the J segment 3 bases; nucleotides outside the gene matches: 6. CDR1 is PRHDT, CDR2 FYEKMQ, per germline (reference sequence). This CDR3 contains 14 residues. The CDR3 here is CASRGGLRTDTQYF. The CDR3 DNA follows: TGTGCCAGCAGGGGGGGACTACGGACAGATACGCAGTATTTT.

This sequence joins TRBV7-2 and TRBJ1-4; maybe TRBD1 (6 bases). Germline V CDR1 and CDR2: SGHTA, FQGNSA. V was trimmed by 1 base and J by 8 bases, leaving 14 bases between them. The CDR3 has 15 amino acids. CDR3 DNA: TGTGCCAGCAGCTTAGTAAAGGGGGTTCGGGAAAAACTGTTTTTT. This translates into CASSLVKGVREKLFF.

The chain recombines TRBV27 with TRBJ1-2, with a tentative D call TRBD1 (5 bases). Germline CDR1 MNHEY, CDR2 SMNVEV (reference sequence). This CDR3 is 14 amino acids long. Deletions cut 5 bases from V and 2 bases from J, with 12 bases between. CDR3 loop: CASSPAPGNYGYTF. The CDR3 DNA is TGTGCCAGCAGTCCGGCCCCAGGGAACTATGGCTACACCTTC.

The rearrangement joins TRBV6-5 to TRBJ2-5; 11 bases map to TRBD1. Germline CDR1 is MNHEY and CDR2 is SVGAGI. The CDR3 runs 14 residues. Unmatched junction bases numbered 5, after V lost 6 bases and J lost 5 bases. The DNA for the CDR3 is TGTGCCAGCAGGGACAGGGGGCGATCTGAGACCCAGTACTTC. Translating gives CASRDRGRSETQYF.

Note on this clone: Different DNA sequences within this sample yield the same CDR3. The CDR3 here is CASSYGTANTEAFF. Here the CDR3 DNA reads TGTGCCAGCAGCTATGGGACAGCGAACACTGAAGCTTTCTTT. The chain couples TRBV6-5 to TRBJ1-1, with 7 bases that match TRBD1. The germline V gene encodes CDR1 MNHEY and CDR2 SVGAGI. With 6 bases clipped from V and 1 base from J, the junction kept 5 bases outside the gene matches. The CDR3 is 14 amino acids.

This clone has a single count. This chain joins TRBV15 and TRBJ2-1, with 7 bases matching TRBD1. V shed 6 bases, J shed 3 bases, and the junction held 2 bases outside the gene matches. The CDR3 has 13 amino acids. Looked up from germline, CDR1 is LNHNV and CDR2 is YYDKDF (reference sequence). CDR3 nucleotides: TGTGCCACCAGAACAGGGGACTACAATGAGCAGTTCTTC. Its translation: CATRTGDYNEQFF. Using reference TRBV15 and TRBJ2-1 for the parts outside the CDR3, the full variable domain is DAMVIQNPRYQVTQFGKPVTLSCSQTLNHNVMYWYQQKSSQAPKLLFHYYDKDFNNEADTPDNFQSRRPNTSFCFLDIRSPGLGDTAMYLCATRTGDYNEQFFGPGTRLTVL.

The genes are TRBV7-6 and TRBJ2-3; 12 bases agree with TRBD1. The CDR3 is made up of 19 amino acids. Trimming cost V 5 bases and J 2 bases; bases outside gene matches: 14. The germline gives CDR1 SGHVS, CDR2 FNYEAQ. Here the CDR3 DNA reads TGTGCCAGCAGCATCCGGGACAGGGGGCGTGAGGAGAACACAGATACGCAGTATTTT. Translation gives CASSIRDRGREENTDTQYF.

The chain combines TRBV19 with TRBJ1-2, with D uncertain. CDR3 size: 13 residues. V was pared by 5 bases and J by 3 bases, with 10 bases between. CDR1 is LNHDA, CDR2 SQIVND, per germline (reference sequence). CDR3 residues: CASSVDTYYGYTF. In DNA, the CDR3 is TGTGCCAGTAGTGTCGACACCTACTATGGCTACACCTTC.

V and J are TRBV19 and TRBJ2-1, with D perhaps TRBD2 (7 bases). V was shortened by 4 bases and J by 5 bases, with 12 bases between the two germline ends. The CDR3 is 14 amino acids. Germline-derived CDR1 and CDR2 are LNHDA and SQIVND (reference sequence). Here the CDR3 reads CASSSRGANNEQFF. The CDR3 bases are TGTGCCAGTAGTAGTCGGGGGGCGAACAATGAGCAGTTCTTC.

The chain links TRBV7-3 to TRBJ1-1; D ambiguous. The CDR3 spans 14 residues. The germline V and J ends were trimmed by 2 bases and 3 bases, with 10 bases remaining between them. Germline V gene sequence: CDR1 SGHTA, CDR2 FQGTGA. The CDR3 DNA follows: TGTGCCAGCAGCTTACACCCGAGGGACACTGAAGCTTTCTTT. It is translated as CASSLHPRDTEAFF.

This clone was observed a handful of times. V is TRBV18 and J is TRBJ2-5; D is unclear. The germline CDR1 and CDR2 sequences are KGHSH and LQKENI. V dropped 1 base and J dropped 4 bases, with 13 bases sitting between them. CDR3 size: 15 residues. As DNA, the CDR3 is TGTGCCAGCTCACCACTTCAGGCATCCACAGAGACCCAGTACTTC. Translation gives CASSPLQASTETQYF.

CDR3 loop: CASSFTADSPLHF. Written as DNA, the CDR3 is TGTGCCAGCAGCTTTACAGCAGATTCACCCCTCCACTTT. The genes are TRBV7-2 and TRBJ1-6; D remains unclear. The CDR3 runs to 13 residues. V lost 3 bases and J 8 bases, leaving 8 bases between the germline ends. CDR1 and CDR2 (germline): SGHTA, FQGNSA.

This chain connects TRBV11-2 to TRBJ1-3; 9 bases match TRBD1. V was clipped by 3 bases and J by 2 bases; unmatched bases: 11. This CDR3 has 18 residues. Looked up from germline, CDR1 is SGHAT and CDR2 is FQNNGV. CDR3 sequence (DNA): TGTGCCAGCAGCTTTTTAACCGGGACAGGGAGCGCTGGAAACACCATATATTTT. Translating gives CASSFLTGTGSAGNTIYF.

The chain employs TRBV4-1 and TRBJ2-5, with D perhaps matching TRBD1 (7 bases). The germline V gene has CDR1 MGHRA and CDR2 YSYEKL. V gave up 1 base and J gave up 5 bases, with 11 bases separating them. CDR3 size: 14 residues. The CDR3 DNA reads TGCGCCAGCAGCCAAGGACAGGGAGGTGAGACCCAGTACTTC. This encodes CASSQGQGGETQYF.

The genes are TRBV5-5 and TRBJ1-5; D might be TRBD1 (6 bases). With 0 bases removed from V and 6 bases from J, the gap between germline ends came to 16 bases. This CDR3 region has 16 residues. Germline V lookup: CDR1 SGHKS, CDR2 YYEKEE (reference sequence). Here the CDR3 DNA reads TGTGCCAGCAGCTTGGAAGTCGGTGTCAGGGGTCAGCCCCAGCATTTT. This sequence encodes CASSLEVGVRGQPQHF. Full variable domain (remainder filled in from reference TRBV5-5 and TRBJ1-5): DAGVTQSPTHLIKTRGQQVTLRCSPISGHKSVSWYQQVLGQGPQFIFQYYEKEERGRGNFPDRFSARQFPNYSSELNVNALLLGDSALYLCASSLEVGVRGQPQHFGDGTRLSIL.